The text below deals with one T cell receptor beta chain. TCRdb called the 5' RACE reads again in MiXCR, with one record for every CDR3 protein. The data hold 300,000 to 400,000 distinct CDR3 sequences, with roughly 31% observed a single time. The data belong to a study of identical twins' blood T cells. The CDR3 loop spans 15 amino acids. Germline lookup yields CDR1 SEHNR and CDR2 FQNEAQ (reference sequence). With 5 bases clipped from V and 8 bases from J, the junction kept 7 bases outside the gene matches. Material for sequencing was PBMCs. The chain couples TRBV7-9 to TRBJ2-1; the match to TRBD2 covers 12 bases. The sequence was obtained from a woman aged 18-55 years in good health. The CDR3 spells CASSRGLAGKDEQFF. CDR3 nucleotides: TGTGCCAGCAGCCGTGGACTAGCGGGGAAAGATGAGCAGTTCTTC.